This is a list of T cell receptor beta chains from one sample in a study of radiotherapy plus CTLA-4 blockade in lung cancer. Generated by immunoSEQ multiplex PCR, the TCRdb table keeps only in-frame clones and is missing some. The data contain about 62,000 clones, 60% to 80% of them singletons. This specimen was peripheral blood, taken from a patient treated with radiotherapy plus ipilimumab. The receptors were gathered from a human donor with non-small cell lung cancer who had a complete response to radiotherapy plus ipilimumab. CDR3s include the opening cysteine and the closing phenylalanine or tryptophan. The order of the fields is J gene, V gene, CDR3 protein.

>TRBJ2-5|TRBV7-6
CASSLVRETQYF
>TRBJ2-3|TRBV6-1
CASRPQGGTQYF
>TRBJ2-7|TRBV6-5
CASRPGQRSYEQYF
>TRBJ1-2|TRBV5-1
CASSSRDRGQVDYGYTF
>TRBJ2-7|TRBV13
CASKVGTGGLWQYF
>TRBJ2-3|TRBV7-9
CASSPPDSGTSTDTQYF
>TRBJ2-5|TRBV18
CASSPLEGARETQYF
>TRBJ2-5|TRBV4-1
CASSQVTGGEETQYF
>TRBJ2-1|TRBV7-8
CASSAGAGGPGDEQFF
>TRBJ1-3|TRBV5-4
CASSSGQRGNTIYF
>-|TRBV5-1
CASSPGTGTYEQYF